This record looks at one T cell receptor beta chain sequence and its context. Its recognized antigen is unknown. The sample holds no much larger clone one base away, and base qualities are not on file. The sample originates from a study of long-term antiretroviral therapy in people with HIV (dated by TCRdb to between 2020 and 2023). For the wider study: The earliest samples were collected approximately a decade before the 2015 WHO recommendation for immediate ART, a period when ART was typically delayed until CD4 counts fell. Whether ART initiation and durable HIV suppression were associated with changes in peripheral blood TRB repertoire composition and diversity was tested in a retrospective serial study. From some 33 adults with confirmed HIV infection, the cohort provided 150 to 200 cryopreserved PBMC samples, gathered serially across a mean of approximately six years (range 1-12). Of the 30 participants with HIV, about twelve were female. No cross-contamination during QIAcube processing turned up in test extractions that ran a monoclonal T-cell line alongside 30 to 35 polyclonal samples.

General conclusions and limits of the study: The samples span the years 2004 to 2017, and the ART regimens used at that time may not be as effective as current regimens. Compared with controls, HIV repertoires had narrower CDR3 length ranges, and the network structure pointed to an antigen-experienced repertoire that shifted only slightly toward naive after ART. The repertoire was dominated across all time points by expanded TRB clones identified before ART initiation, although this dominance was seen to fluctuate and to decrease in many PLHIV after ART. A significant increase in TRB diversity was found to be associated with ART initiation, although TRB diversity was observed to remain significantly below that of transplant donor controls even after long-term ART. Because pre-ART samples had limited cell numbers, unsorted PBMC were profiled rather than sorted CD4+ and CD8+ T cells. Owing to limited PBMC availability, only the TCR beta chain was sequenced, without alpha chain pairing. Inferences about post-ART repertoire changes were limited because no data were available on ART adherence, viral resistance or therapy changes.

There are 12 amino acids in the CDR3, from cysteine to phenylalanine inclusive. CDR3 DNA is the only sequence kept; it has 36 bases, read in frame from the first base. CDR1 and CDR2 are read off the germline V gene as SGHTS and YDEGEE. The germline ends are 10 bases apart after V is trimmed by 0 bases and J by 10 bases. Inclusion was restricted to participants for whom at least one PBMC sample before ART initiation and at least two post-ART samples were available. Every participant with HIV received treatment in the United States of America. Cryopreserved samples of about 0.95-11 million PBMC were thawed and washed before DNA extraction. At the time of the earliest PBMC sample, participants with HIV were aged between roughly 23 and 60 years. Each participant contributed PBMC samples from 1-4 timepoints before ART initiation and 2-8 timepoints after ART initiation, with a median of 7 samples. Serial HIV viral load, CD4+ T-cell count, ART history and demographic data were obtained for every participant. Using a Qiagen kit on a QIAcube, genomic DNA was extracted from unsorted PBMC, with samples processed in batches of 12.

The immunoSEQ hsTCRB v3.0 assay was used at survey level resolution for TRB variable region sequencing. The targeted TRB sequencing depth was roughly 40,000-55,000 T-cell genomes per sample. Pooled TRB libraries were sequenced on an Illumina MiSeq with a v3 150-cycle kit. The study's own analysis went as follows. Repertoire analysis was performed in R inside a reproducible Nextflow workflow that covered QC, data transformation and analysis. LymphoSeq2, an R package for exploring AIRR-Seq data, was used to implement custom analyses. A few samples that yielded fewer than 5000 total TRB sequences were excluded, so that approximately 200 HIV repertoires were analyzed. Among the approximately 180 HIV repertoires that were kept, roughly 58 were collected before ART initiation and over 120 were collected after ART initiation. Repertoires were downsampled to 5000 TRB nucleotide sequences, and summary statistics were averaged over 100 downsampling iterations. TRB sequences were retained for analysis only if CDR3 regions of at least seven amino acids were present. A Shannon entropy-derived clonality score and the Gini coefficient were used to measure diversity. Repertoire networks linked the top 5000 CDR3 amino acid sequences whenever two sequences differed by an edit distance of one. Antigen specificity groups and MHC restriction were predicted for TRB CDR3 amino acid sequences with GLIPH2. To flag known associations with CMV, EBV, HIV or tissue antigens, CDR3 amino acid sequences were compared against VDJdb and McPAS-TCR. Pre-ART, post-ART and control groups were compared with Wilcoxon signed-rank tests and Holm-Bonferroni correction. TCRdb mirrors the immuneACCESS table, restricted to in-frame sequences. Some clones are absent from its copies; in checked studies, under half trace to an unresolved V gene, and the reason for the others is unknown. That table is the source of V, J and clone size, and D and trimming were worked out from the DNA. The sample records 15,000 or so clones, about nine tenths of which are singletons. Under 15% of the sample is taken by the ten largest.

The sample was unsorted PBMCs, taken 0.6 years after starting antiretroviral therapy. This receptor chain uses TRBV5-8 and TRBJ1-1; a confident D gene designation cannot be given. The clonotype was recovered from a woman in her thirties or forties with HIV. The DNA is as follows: TGTGCCAGCAGCTTGGATTCCCGAACAGCTTTCTTT. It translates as CASSLDSRTAFF. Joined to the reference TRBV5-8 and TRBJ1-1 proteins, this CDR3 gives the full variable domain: EAGVTQSPTHLIKTRGQQATLRCSPISGHTSVYWYQQALGLGLQFLLWYDEGEERNRGNFPPRFSGRQFPNYSSELNVNALELEDSALYLCASSLDSRTAFFGQGTRLTVV.